What follows are 11 T cell receptor beta chains derived from one specimen sequenced in a study of T cells in Graves' hyperthyroidism and ophthalmopathy (dated by TCRdb to the late 2010s). Libraries came from multiplex PCR. TCRdb lists the instrument as Illumina HiSeq 2000. The TCR beta CDR3 regions were amplified from RNA transcripts. The first round of RT-PCR for the TCR CDR3 was performed with the HTBI primer set and the Qiagen OneStep RT-PCR kit. TCRdb's own reprocessing of the public reads used fastp at Q25 and MiXCR and kept productive beta chains. Rows with a matching CDR3 protein are joined into one entry that keeps the most common DNA and genes. The sample yields 650,000 to 850,000 distinct CDR3 sequences; around a sixth were counted once. About a sixth of the sample comes from the top ten. The material sequenced was blood. The receptors here all came from a woman aged 50 to 60 with Graves' hyperthyroidism that later progressed to Graves' ophthalmopathy.

This chain uses TRBV27 with TRBJ2-7; D uncertain. This CDR3 is 15 amino acids long. Germline V gene data show CDR1 as MNHEY and CDR2 as SMNVEV (reference sequence). V was shortened by 3 bases and J by 2 bases, with 14 bases between the two germline ends. The CDR3 reads CASSFGQELPYEQYF. For the CDR3, the DNA is TGTGCCAGCAGTTTTGGGCAGGAACTTCCCTACGAGCAGTACTTC.

The chain's CDR3 is CSVVTGGYTF. The CDR3 nucleotides are TGCAGCGTTGTGACAGGTGGCTACACCTTC. The chain recombines TRBV29-1 with TRBJ1-2; TRBD1 is a possible D gene (6 bases). The CDR3 is made up of 10 amino acids. The germline V gene has CDR1 SQVTM and CDR2 ANQGSEA. V shed 4 bases and J shed 7 bases, with 7 bases lying between them. Full variable domain (remainder filled in from reference TRBV29-1 and TRBJ1-2): SAVISQKPSRDICQRGTSLTIQCQVDSQVTMMFWYRQQPGQSLTLIATANQGSEATYESGFVIDKFPISRPNLTFSTLTVSNMSPEDSSIYLCSVVTGGYTFGSGTRLTVV.

This clonotype appeared a single time. At one of its ends the junction is not consistent with the germline gene, which may arise from a read error. The chain joins TRBV20-1 to TRBJ2-4; 8 bases agree with TRBD2. The CDR3 is made up of 15 amino acids. Germline CDR1 DFQATT, CDR2 SNEGSKA (reference sequence). CDR3 DNA sequence: TGCAGTGCTAGAGTTAGCGGACTAGCCAAAAACATTCAGTGCTTC. It codes for CSARVSGLAKNIQCF.

The V gene is TRBV3-1, the J gene TRBJ2-1; the match to TRBD2 covers 7 bases. The CDR3 sequence is 14 residues long. Per germline, CDR1 LGHDT and CDR2 YNNKEL (reference sequence). V lost 4 bases and J lost 6; bases outside the gene matches: 6. CDR3 sequence: CASSREGLGNEQFF. The CDR3 DNA follows: TGTGCCAGCAGCCGGGAGGGGCTGGGCAATGAGCAGTTCTTC.

V and J are TRBV7-3 and TRBJ2-3; 11 bases are a match to TRBD2. V was pared by 5 bases and J by 0 bases, with 13 bases of the junction left unmatched. Germline-derived CDR1 and CDR2 are SGHTA and FQGTGA. The CDR3 spans 19 residues. The CDR3 protein is CASSPPLAGAMKSTDTQYF. CDR3 in DNA: TGTGCCAGCAGCCCACCACTAGCGGGGGCCATGAAAAGCACAGATACGCAGTATTTT. Variable domain in full (rest from reference TRBV7-3 and TRBJ2-3): GAGVSQTPSNKVTEKGKYVELRCDPISGHTALYWYRQSLGQGPEFLIYFQGTGAADDSGLPNDRFFAVRPEGSVSTLKIQRTERGDSAVYLCASSPPLAGAMKSTDTQYFGPGTRLTVL.

This sequence joins TRBV19 and TRBJ2-6, with D unclear. Trimming took off 5 bases at V and 4 bases at J, with 15 bases between the two ends. Germline-derived CDR1 and CDR2 are LNHDA and SQIVND (reference sequence). There are 16 residues in the CDR3. CDR3 sequence (DNA): TGTGCCAGTAGTCCCCCGGTTGAAGCCGGGGCCAACGTCCTGACTTTC. Amino acid sequence: CASSPPVEAGANVLTF.

The V gene is TRBV28, the J gene TRBJ2-4; maybe TRBD2 (5 bases). Deletions cut 4 bases from V and 1 base from J, with 17 bases between. The CDR3 totals 17 residues. Germline assignment: CDR1 MDHEN and CDR2 SYDVKM. CDR3 in amino acids: CASSSTTGGVAKNIQYF. The CDR3 DNA reads TGTGCCAGCAGTTCGACTACTGGTGGGGTGGCCAAAAACATTCAGTACTTC.

There are a few counts of this clonotype. This sequence joins TRBV27 and TRBJ2-1; the D gene could be TRBD1 or TRBD2 (5 bases each). CDR1 and CDR2 from the germline V gene are MNHEY and SMNVEV (reference sequence). The CDR3 loop spans 17 amino acids. Trimming left V 2 bases short and J 9 bases short, with 23 bases between. The CDR3 reads CASSLATGPGLGGEQFF. CDR3 nucleotides: TGTGCCAGCAGTTTAGCTACAGGACCAGGTCTTGGGGGTGAGCAGTTCTTC.

This clonotype was picked up a small number of times. The chain recombines TRBV6-1 with TRBJ2-7; no clear D gene. This CDR3 is built from 13 residues. The germline V gene encodes CDR1 MNHNS and CDR2 SASEGT. The germline V and J ends were trimmed by 5 bases and 6 bases, with 14 bases remaining between them. Here the CDR3 DNA reads TGTGCCAGCAGTCTCCCCCCGAGGACCGAGCAGTACTTC. Its protein product is CASSLPPRTEQYF.

There are many counts of this clonotype. The chain employs TRBV2 and TRBJ2-3, with 12 bases matching TRBD2. Germline loops: CDR1 SNHLY, CDR2 FYNNEI. V gave up 6 bases and J gave up 5 bases; unmatched junction bases: 9. The CDR3 is 16 residues long. The CDR3 sequence is CASSGLAGTLGDTQYF. The CDR3 bases are TGTGCCAGCAGCGGACTAGCGGGGACCCTGGGAGATACGCAGTATTTT.

The gene calls are TRBV20-1 and TRBJ2-6; D is ambiguous. Germline V gene sequence: CDR1 DFQATT, CDR2 SNEGSKA (reference sequence). CDR3 length: 17 amino acids. With 3 bases removed from V and 0 bases from J, the gap between germline ends came to 15 bases. CDR3 in DNA: TGCAGTGCTAGCCCGATTTCCCTGGCCTCTGGGGCCAACGTCCTGACTTTC. It is translated as CSASPISLASGANVLTF.